This TCR beta chain appears in the sequencing data of a study of a mutant IDH1 vaccine in newly diagnosed glioma. Whole-study context: Patients began vaccination 4-6 weeks after radiotherapy alone, or with temozolomide cycles. Patients' prior therapy spanned radiotherapy, temozolomide, or both; most underwent both.

This clone has a single count. The antigen is not known. General observations from the study: No link was apparently found between pseudoprogression and changes in top peripheral T cell clonotypes.

Time point reported: week 47, end of study. Mutant IDH1 20-mer peptide, at 300 ug, made up each vaccine dose, with topical imiquimod. Each tumor in the donors was a new WHO grade 3 or 4 astrocytoma, IDH1-mutant and ATRX-lost. Trimming cost V 1 base and J 8 bases; bases outside gene matches: 13. This CDR3 contains 16 residues. Germline CDR1 and CDR2: MGHRA and YSYEKL. TCRdb's copy holds only in-frame clones and misses some; the assay was immunoSEQ multiplex PCR. The table shows 30,000 to 40,000 clones, with approximately 92% occurring only once. This sequence was found in a woman aged 40 to 50 with glioma. The material was PBMCs, obtained from a glioma patient whose treatment included an IDH1 peptide vaccine. The chain carries TRBV4-1 and TRBJ1-2; 7 nucleotides align to TRBD1. Here the CDR3 reads CASSQGATRQGEGYTF. CDR3 bases: TGCGCCAGCAGCCAAGGCGCCACCCGCCAGGGGGAGGGCTACACCTTC.